This T cell receptor (beta chain) was retrieved from a study of blood T cell repertoires in COVID-19. About the research overall: Some COVID-19 samples were acute and others convalescent; all came from the United States, Italy and Spain. T cells, B-cell-depleted T cells, or PBMCs provided the cDNA or gDNA that served as material.

Per the authors' pipeline: Researchers report that nucleated cell counts were estimated from reference gene primer amplification. Generated by immunoSEQ multiplex PCR, the TCRdb table keeps only in-frame clones and is missing some. That table gives V, J and clone size, and the DNA gave D and trimming. The sample has approximately 99,000 clones; approximately 86% are singletons. To note about this clone: Germline is not matched at one junction end, which may reflect a read error.

The sequenced sample consisted of peripheral blood. This TCR was recovered from a woman aged 55-75 years in a cohort sampled during active or convalescent COVID-19.

CDR3 sequence reads: CASSVNPQGEAFF. CDR3 bases: TGTGCTAGCAGCGTTAACCCCCAGGGAGAAGCTTTCTTT. The rearrangement joins TRBV7-7 to TRBJ1-1; TRBD1 is a possible D gene (5 bases). In germline, CDR1 is SSHAT, CDR2 FNYEAQ (reference sequence). This CDR3 is built from 13 residues.